The 10 T cell receptor beta chains in this list originate from one sample, sequenced in a study of control samples from healthy donors and cancer patients. Profiling relied on immunoSEQ multiplex PCR, and the TCRdb table lists in-frame clones only, not all of them. This sample has about 150,000 clones, with 90% to 95% found just once. Sequencing was carried out using blood. These receptors were obtained from a man in his late teens or twenties in good health.

This clone was picked up one time. J is TRBJ1-5 and V is TRBV6-6, with D hard to call. V shed 2 bases and J shed 6 bases, with 11 bases lying between them. Germline V CDR1 and CDR2: MNHNY, SVGAGI (reference sequence). The CDR3 spans 14 residues. CDR3 nucleotide sequence: TGTGCCAGCAGTTACGAGGTGGGAAGTCAGCCCCAGCATTTT. This sequence encodes CASSYEVGSQPQHF.

This CDR3 reads CASSFTTVTGNTIYF. CDR3 nucleotides: TGTGCCAGCAGCTTTACGACAGTGACCGGAAACACCATATATTTT. The V and J genes are TRBV7-9 and TRBJ1-3; tentative D call: TRBD1 (5 bases). Germline assignment: CDR1 SEHNR and CDR2 FQNEAQ (reference sequence). Trimming removed 3 bases from V and 4 bases from J, with 13 bases in between. The CDR3 sequence is 15 residues long.

This chain links TRBV6-5 with TRBJ1-2, with 9 nucleotides matching TRBD1. J was trimmed by 4 bases and V by 0 bases; bases with no gene match: 3. Germline V CDR1 and CDR2: MNHEY, SVGAGI. CDR3 size: 15 residues. The CDR3 loop is CASSYSGGQGYGYTF. CDR3 in DNA: TGTGCCAGCAGTTACTCGGGGGGACAGGGCTATGGCTACACCTTC.

This chain uses TRBV14 with TRBJ2-1, with D unresolved. Per germline, CDR1 SGHDN and CDR2 FVKESK. Trimming took off 1 base at V and 9 bases at J, with 10 bases between the two ends. This CDR3 spans 13 amino acids. The CDR3 spells CASSQGGWGEQFF. The CDR3, as DNA: TGTGCCAGCAGCCAAGGGGGTTGGGGTGAGCAGTTCTTC. Filled out from reference TRBV14 and TRBJ2-1, the complete variable domain reads EAGVTQFPSHSVIEKGQTVTLRCDPISGHDNLYWYRRVMGKEIKFLLHFVKESKQDESGMPNNRFLAERTGGTYSTLKVQPAELEDSGVYFCASSQGGWGEQFFGPGTRLTVL.

This chain connects TRBV6-1 to TRBJ2-7; D call uncertain. The CDR3 spans 14 residues. Germline V CDR1 and CDR2: MNHNS, SASEGT. Trimming cost V 1 base and J 0 bases, with 7 bases left between them. This CDR3 reads CASSEVRLSYEQYF. CDR3 sequence (DNA): TGTGCCAGCAGTGAAGTACGGCTCTCCTACGAGCAGTACTTC.

This chain joins TRBV24-1 and TRBJ2-1, with D possibly matching TRBD1 (6 bases). CDR1 and CDR2 from the germline V gene are KGHDR and SFDVKD. V lost 1 base to trimming and J lost 3 bases, with 9 bases between them. The CDR3 consists of 15 residues. DNA for the CDR3: TGTGCCACCAGTGATTTTAAGGACAGCTACAATGAGCAGTTCTTC. This gives the protein CATSDFKDSYNEQFF.

The V call is TRBV7-8, the J call TRBJ2-7; 9 nucleotides line up with TRBD2. There are 14 residues in the CDR3. Germline CDR1 and CDR2: SGHVS and FQNEAQ. V lost 6 bases, J lost 4 bases, and 7 bases stayed unmatched. CDR3 coding DNA: TGTGCCAGCAGTGTCGAGACTAGCGGTTACGAGCAGTACTTC. It encodes CASSVETSGYEQYF.

This clone appeared once. The chain links TRBV7-9 to TRBJ1-2; D uncertain. Per the germline V gene, CDR1 is SEHNR and CDR2 is FQNEAQ (reference sequence). This CDR3 comprises 12 residues. The germline V and J ends were trimmed by 0 bases and 14 bases, with 13 bases remaining between them. CDR3 DNA: TGTGCCAGCAGCTTAGCAGGACGGCAGGAAACCTTC. Protein: CASSLAGRQETF.

This chain connects TRBV6-5 to TRBJ2-2; unclear D gene. The germline V gene has CDR1 MNHEY and CDR2 SVGAGI. The V and J ends lost 5 bases and 3 bases respectively, with 10 bases between them. The CDR3 covers 14 residues. In DNA, the CDR3 is TGTGCCAGCAGTACCGGGTCCCACACCGGGGAGCTGTTTTTT. It is translated as CASSTGSHTGELFF.

This chain links TRBV7-3 with TRBJ2-2; no firm D call. Germline V gene lookup returns CDR1 SGHTA and CDR2 FQGTGA. Trimming removed 4 bases at V and 6 bases at J, with 21 bases between. CDR3 length: 17 residues. The DNA for the CDR3 is TGTGCCAGCAGCTCCAAAACACGTATTTTAGGTCCCGGGGAGCTGTTTTTT. Protein: CASSSKTRILGPGELFF.